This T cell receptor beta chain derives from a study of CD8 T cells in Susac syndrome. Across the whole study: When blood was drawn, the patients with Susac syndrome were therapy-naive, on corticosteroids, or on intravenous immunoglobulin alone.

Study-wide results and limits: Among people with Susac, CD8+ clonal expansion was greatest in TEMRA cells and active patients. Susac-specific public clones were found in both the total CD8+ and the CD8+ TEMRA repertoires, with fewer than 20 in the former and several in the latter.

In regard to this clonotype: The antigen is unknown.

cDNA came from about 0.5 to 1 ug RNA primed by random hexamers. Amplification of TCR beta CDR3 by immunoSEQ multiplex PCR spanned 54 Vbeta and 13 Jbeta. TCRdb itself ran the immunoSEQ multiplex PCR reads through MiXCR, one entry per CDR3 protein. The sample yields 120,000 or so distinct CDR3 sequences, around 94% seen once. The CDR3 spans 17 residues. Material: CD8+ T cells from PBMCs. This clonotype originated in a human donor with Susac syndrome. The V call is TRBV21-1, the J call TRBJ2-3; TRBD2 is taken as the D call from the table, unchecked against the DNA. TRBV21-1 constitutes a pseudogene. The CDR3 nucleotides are TGTGCCAGCAGCAAAAGAGGGCGGGAAGCGCACACAGATACGCAGTATTTT. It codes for CASSKRGREAHTDTQYF.